The source of this T cell receptor beta chain is a study of blood T cell repertoires in COVID-19. The method was immunoSEQ multiplex PCR; TCRdb's version includes in-frame clones alone and lacks a portion of them. Of roughly 38,000 clones in the sample, just over 90% are singletons; the top ten hold approximately 2%. Losses at the gene ends were 9 bases for V and 7 bases for J; bases not matched to a gene: 12. Looked up from germline, CDR1 is MNHEY and CDR2 is SMNVEV (reference sequence). The CDR3 consists of 13 residues. The clonotype originates from a man in his fifties with active COVID-19. The sample was peripheral blood. The chain links TRBV27 to TRBJ2-7; 7 bases fit TRBD1. CDR3 nucleotides: TGTGCCAGTCAACAGGGGCACCGGGGAGAGCAGTACTTC. Amino acids: CASQQGHRGEQYF.